The 16 T cell receptor beta chains presented below share a single source sample, sequenced in a study of T-cell reconstitution after alpha-beta-depleted transplantation in children. Unique molecular identifiers were incorporated when the TCRbeta library was constructed. In TCRdb, the PCR reads were re-called with MiXCR into one record per CDR3 protein. The sample has tens of thousands of distinct CDR3 sequences, about 14% seen once. The material sequenced was PBMCs, mostly from graft donor cells, taken 180 days after TCRalphabeta/CD19-depleted stem cell transplant. All receptors come from a male patient between 2 and 15 years old who had a stem cell transplant for acute lymphoblastic leukemia, so the T cells may come from the graft donor.

This clonotype was recorded at least ten times. Written as DNA, the CDR3 is TGTGCCAGCAGCTTACAGGGGAGCACAGATACGCAGTATTTT. Protein sequence: CASSLQGSTDTQYF. The rearrangement links TRBV5-6 to TRBJ2-3; TRBD1 matches 7 bases. Germline trimming cut 2 bases from V and 0 bases from J; bases unmatched to any gene: 0. This CDR3 spans 14 amino acids. Germline V gene sequence: CDR1 SGHDT, CDR2 YYEEEE.

This chain connects TRBV5-1 to TRBJ2-5; no firm D call. This CDR3 has 14 amino acids. The germline V gene encodes CDR1 SGHRS and CDR2 YFSETQ. V was shortened by 0 bases and J by 0 bases, with 6 bases between the two germline ends. CDR3 in amino acids: CASSLVANQETQYF. CDR3 nucleotide sequence: TGCGCCAGCAGCTTGGTAGCCAACCAAGAGACCCAGTACTTC.

This chain uses TRBV15 with TRBJ2-2; the match to TRBD1 covers 12 bases. With 2 bases clipped from V and 3 bases from J, the junction kept 13 bases outside the gene matches. Per the germline V gene, CDR1 is LNHNV and CDR2 is YYDKDF (reference sequence). CDR3 length equals 20 residues. For the CDR3, the DNA is TGTGCCACCAGCAGAATCCCCGGGACAGGGGGCTCAAGGGACACCGGGGAGCTGTTTTTT. It is translated as CATSRIPGTGGSRDTGELFF.

This sequence joins TRBV7-9 and TRBJ2-1, with D possibly being TRBD1 or TRBD2 (5 bases each). Trimming shortened V by 5 bases and J by 10 bases, and 21 bases separated the two germline ends. This CDR3 comprises 15 residues. CDR1 is SEHNR, CDR2 FQNEAQ, per germline (reference sequence). CDR3 sequence (DNA): TGTGCCAGCAGCGCCGGGGACGTAGACTTTCGGGAGCAGTTCTTC. Encoded protein: CASSAGDVDFREQFF.

This clonotype was observed a handful of times. This sequence joins TRBV12-3 or TRBV12-4 and TRBJ2-3, with D perhaps matching TRBD1 or TRBD2 (5 bases each). The ends were cut back, 7 bases at V and 3 bases at J, with 17 bases in the middle. The length of the CDR3 is 15 residues. Here the CDR3 DNA reads TGTGCCAGCACTCCCTCCGGGGCGCGAACAGATACGCAGTATTTT. Protein: CASTPSGARTDTQYF.

This clonotype turned up a few times. The chain carries TRBV3-1 and TRBJ1-1; maybe TRBD1 (5 bases). V gave up 4 bases and J gave up 0 bases, with 9 bases separating them. In germline, CDR1 is LGHDT, CDR2 YNNKEL (reference sequence). The CDR3 is 14 residues long. In nucleotides, the CDR3 is TGTGCCAGCAGCCCGGGACTCTTGAACACTGAAGCTTTCTTT. It translates to CASSPGLLNTEAFF. Full variable domain (rest looked up from reference TRBV3-1 and TRBJ1-1): DTAVSQTPKYLVTQMGNDKSIKCEQNLGHDTMYWYKQDSKKFLKIMFSYNNKELIINETVPNRFSPKSPDKAHLNLHINSLELGDSAVYFCASSPGLLNTEAFFGQGTRLTVV.

This chain uses TRBV25-1 with TRBJ1-1; D is uncertain. This CDR3 is built from 14 residues. Germline CDR1 and CDR2: MGHDK and SYGVNS. V was cut by 3 bases and J by 5 bases, with 13 bases left in between. The CDR3 protein is CASSERTGRTEAFF. CDR3 DNA sequence: TGTGCCAGCAGTGAGCGGACGGGGAGGACTGAAGCTTTCTTT. Combining the CDR3 with reference TRBV25-1 and TRBJ1-1 gives the whole variable domain EADIYQTPRYLVIGTGKKITLECSQTMGHDKMYWYQQDPGMELHLIHYSYGVNSTEKGDLSSESTVSRIRTEHFPLTLESARPSHTSQYLCASSERTGRTEAFFGQGTRLTVV.

This clonotype was seen more than once but under ten times. V usage is TRBV7-2 and J usage is TRBJ2-5; 8 positions match TRBD1. The CDR3 has 13 amino acids. CDR1 and CDR2 from the germline V gene are SGHTA and FQGNSA. The ends lost 5 bases at V and 5 bases at J; junction bases unmatched: 4. CDR3 DNA sequence: TGTGCCAGCAGCCCCCGGGACAGGGAGACCCAGTACTTC. Protein sequence: CASSPRDRETQYF.

This clonotype was seen more than once but under ten times. The chain uses TRBV27 and TRBJ2-7; either TRBD1 or TRBD2 may fit D (5 bases each). Germline CDR1 and CDR2: MNHEY and SMNVEV (reference sequence). The CDR3 is 16 residues long. V was shortened by 9 bases and J by 5 bases, with 26 bases between the two germline ends. CDR3 bases: TGTGCCAGAGACCTAACCGGGACCCAGTTTCGGCACGAGCAGTACTTC. It translates to CARDLTGTQFRHEQYF.

This clonotype occurred a few times. The chain recombines TRBV7-9 with TRBJ1-5; D gene ambiguous. V was clipped by 4 bases and J by 2 bases, with 15 bases between them. CDR1 is SEHNR, CDR2 FQNEAQ, per germline (reference sequence). This CDR3 is 16 amino acids long. The CDR3 loop is CASSSIELYGNQPQHF. The CDR3 DNA reads TGTGCCAGCAGCTCCATCGAGTTATATGGCAATCAGCCCCAGCATTTT. Based on the CDR3 plus reference TRBV7-9 and TRBJ1-5, the full variable domain is DTGVSQNPRHKITKRGQNVTFRCDPISEHNRLYWYRQTLGQGPEFLTYFQNEAQLEKSRLLSDRFSAERPKGSFSTLEIQRTEQGDSAMYLCASSSIELYGNQPQHFGDGTRLSIL.

The V gene is TRBV12-3 or TRBV12-4, the J gene TRBJ1-3; possibly TRBD1 for D (6 bases). The CDR3 sequence is 14 residues long. Deletions cut 2 bases from V and 3 bases from J, with 8 bases between. CDR3 sequence: CASSLQGSGNTIYF. The CDR3, as DNA: TGTGCCAGCAGTTTACAGGGGAGTGGAAACACCATATATTTT.

This clonotype was seen a few times. V usage is TRBV25-1 and J usage is TRBJ2-7; tentatively, D is TRBD1 or TRBD2 (6 bases each). CDR1 and CDR2 from the germline V gene are MGHDK and SYGVNS. V gave up 1 base and J gave up 0 bases, with 13 bases separating them. This CDR3 contains 16 residues. CDR3 in amino acids: CASSEWPTGASYEQYF. The CDR3, as DNA: TGTGCCAGCAGTGAATGGCCGACGGGGGCCTCCTACGAGCAGTACTTC.

The rearrangement joins TRBV28 to TRBJ1-3, with TRBD1 identical over 7 bases. The CDR3 extends over 17 amino acids. CDR1 and CDR2 (germline): MDHEN, SYDVKM. With V trimmed by 4 bases and J by 7 bases, 16 bases remained unmatched. The CDR3, as DNA: TGTGCCAGCAGTTCCGTACAGGGGAGGGAAAGGAGGAACACCATATATTTT. As protein: CASSSVQGRERRNTIYF.

The chain recombines TRBV28 with TRBJ2-3, with 7 bases fitting TRBD2. Unmatched junction bases numbered 7, after V lost 2 bases and J lost 5 bases. This CDR3 is built from 15 residues. Germline lookup yields CDR1 MDHEN and CDR2 SYDVKM. The CDR3 reads CASSLSGRAKDTQYF. Written as DNA, the CDR3 is TGTGCCAGCAGTTTAAGTGGGAGGGCAAAAGATACGCAGTATTTT. The full variable domain, completed using reference TRBV28 and TRBJ2-3, is DVKVTQSSRYLVKRTGEKVFLECVQDMDHENMFWYRQDPGLGLRLIYFSYDVKMKEKGDIPEGYSVSREKKERFSLILESASTNQTSMYLCASSLSGRAKDTQYFGPGTRLTVL.

The table lists this clonotype with a few counts. This chain uses TRBV6-5 with TRBJ1-3; D is uncertain. The CDR3 has 14 amino acids. Germline lookup yields CDR1 MNHEY and CDR2 SVGAGI. Trimming left V 2 bases short and J 1 base short, with 6 bases between. CDR3 region: CASSYAGSGNTIYF. Here the CDR3 DNA reads TGTGCCAGCAGTTACGCGGGGTCTGGAAACACCATATATTTT.

V and J are TRBV5-1 and TRBJ2-7; the D gene is possibly TRBD2 (5 bases). Germline assignment: CDR1 SGHRS and CDR2 YFSETQ. Trimming pared 0 bases from V and 3 bases from J, leaving 10 bases between. The CDR3 is 14 amino acids. This CDR3 reads CASSLARGYYEQYF. CDR3 DNA sequence: TGCGCCAGCAGCTTGGCTCGCGGGTACTACGAGCAGTACTTC.